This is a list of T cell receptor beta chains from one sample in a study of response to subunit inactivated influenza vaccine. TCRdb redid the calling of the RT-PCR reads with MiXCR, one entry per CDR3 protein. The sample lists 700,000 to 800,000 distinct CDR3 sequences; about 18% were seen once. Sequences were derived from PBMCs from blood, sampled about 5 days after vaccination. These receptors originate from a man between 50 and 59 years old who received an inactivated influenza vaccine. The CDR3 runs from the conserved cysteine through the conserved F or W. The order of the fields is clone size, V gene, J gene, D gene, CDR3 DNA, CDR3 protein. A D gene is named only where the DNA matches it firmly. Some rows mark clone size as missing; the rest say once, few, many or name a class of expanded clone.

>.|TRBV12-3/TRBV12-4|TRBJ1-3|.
TGTGCCAGCACTCCCGTGGGCCTCTCTGGAAACACCATATATTTT
CASTPVGLSGNTIYF
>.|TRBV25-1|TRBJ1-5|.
TGTGCCAGCCGTCAGTCGGGTGGCAATCAGCCCCAGCATTTT
CASRQSGGNQPQHF
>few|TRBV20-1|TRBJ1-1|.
TGCAGTGCTAGACTTCGCGTCGCTGAAGCTTTCTTT
CSARLRVAEAFF
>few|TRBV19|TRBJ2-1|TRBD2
TGTGCCAGTAGCAGGGATCCCGGGACTAGCGGTCCGTACAATGAGCAGTTCTTC
CASSRDPGTSGPYNEQFF
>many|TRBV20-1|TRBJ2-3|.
TGCAGTGCTAGAGGGCTTAGCACAGATACGCAGTATTTT
CSARGLSTDTQYF
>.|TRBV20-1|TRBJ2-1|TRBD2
TGCAGTGCTGCCAGTTATCGCGGGAGGGCCTACAATGAGCAGTTCTTC
CSAASYRGRAYNEQFF
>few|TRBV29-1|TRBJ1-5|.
TGCAGCGTTGCTGGGGATAGCAATCAGCCCCAGCATTTT
CSVAGDSNQPQHF
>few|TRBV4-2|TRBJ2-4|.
TGTGCCAGCAGCCCCGCCCCTCAGAGAAACATTCAGTACTTC
CASSPAPQRNIQYF
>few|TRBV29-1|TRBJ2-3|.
TGCAGCGTTGACTCCTGGACAGGGACTAAAACCCCGGGAGATACGCAGTATTTT
CSVDSWTGTKTPGDTQYF
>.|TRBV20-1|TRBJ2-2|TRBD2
TGCAGTGCTAGACTGGGGGGGTACACCGGGGAGCTGTTTTTT
CSARLGGYTGELFF
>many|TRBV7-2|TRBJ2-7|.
TGTGCCAGCAGCTTAGAGGGACTTCGAGGGGAGCAGTACTTC
CASSLEGLRGEQYF
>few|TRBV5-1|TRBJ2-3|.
TGCGCCAGCAGCCAGCAACACAGCTCTAGCACAGATACGCAGTATTTT
CASSQQHSSSTDTQYF
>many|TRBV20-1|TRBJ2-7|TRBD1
TGCAGTGGAGAGGACAGGGCCTACTACGAGCAGTACTTC
CSGEDRAYYEQYF
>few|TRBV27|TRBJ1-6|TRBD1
TGTGCCAGCAGTTTCGGGACAGGGGTTTCACCCCTCCACTTT
CASSFGTGVSPLHF
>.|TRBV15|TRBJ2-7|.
TGTGCCACCAGCAGAGGATGGGTGTTTTACGAGCAGTACTTC
CATSRGWVFYEQYF
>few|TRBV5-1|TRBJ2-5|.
TGCGCCAGCAGCTCCCTTGGGGACCGGGGGCGTCAAGAGACCCAGTACTTC
CASSSLGDRGRQETQYF
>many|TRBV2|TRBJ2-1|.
TGTGCCAGCAGTGAAGCGCTAAGCAGGCCCTACAATGAGCAGTTCTTC
CASSEALSRPYNEQFF
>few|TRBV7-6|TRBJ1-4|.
TGTGCCAGCAGCACCCGGGACGGAAAGACCCTTGCAACTAATGAAAAACTGTTTTTT
CASSTRDGKTLATNEKLFF
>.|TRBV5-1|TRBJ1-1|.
TGCGCCAGCAGCTTGTGGGGGGGAGAGACTGAAGCTTTCTTT
CASSLWGGETEAFF
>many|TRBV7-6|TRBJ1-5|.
TGTGCCAGCAGCTTACAGCAGGGAGAGAATCAGCCCCAGCATTTT
CASSLQQGENQPQHF
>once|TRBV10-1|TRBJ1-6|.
TGCGCCAGCAGTGTTGGGGATTCACCCCTCCACTTT
CASSVGDSPLHF
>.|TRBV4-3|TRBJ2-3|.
TGCGCCAGCAGCCATGAATATCCGGGACACAGCACAGATACGCAGTATTTT
CASSHEYPGHSTDTQYF
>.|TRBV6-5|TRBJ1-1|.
TGTGCCAGCAGGTCTACAGACCGGGCTTTCTTT
CASRSTDRAFF
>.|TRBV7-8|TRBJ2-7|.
TGTGCCAGCAGCTTAGCCCCTAGCAGGAGACCCTACGAGCAGTACTTC
CASSLAPSRRPYEQYF
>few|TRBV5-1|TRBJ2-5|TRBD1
TGCGCCAGCAGCGGAGCCGGGACAGGACTCCCACAAGAGACCCAGTACTTC
CASSGAGTGLPQETQYF
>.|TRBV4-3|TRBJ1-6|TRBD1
TGCGCCAGCAGCCAAGTTTTGTGGGGACAGGGGACTATTTCACCCCTCCACTTT
CASSQVLWGQGTISPLHF
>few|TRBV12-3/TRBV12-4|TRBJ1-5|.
TGTGCCAGCAGTCGGAAATCGGCGGGGAGCAATCAGCCCCAGCATTTT
CASSRKSAGSNQPQHF
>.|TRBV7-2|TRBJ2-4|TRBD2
TGTGCCAGCAGCTTTAGCGGGGGCCTAGCCAAAAACATTCAGTACTTC
CASSFSGGLAKNIQYF
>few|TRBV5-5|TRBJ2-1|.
TGTGCCAGCAGCTTGGCCGTTCGTACCGGGGGCAATGAGCAGTTCTTC
CASSLAVRTGGNEQFF
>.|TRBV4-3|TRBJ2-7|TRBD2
TGCGCCAGCAGCCAGACCACTAGCGGGAGGATTTTTGGCTCCTACGAGCAGTACTTC
CASSQTTSGRIFGSYEQYF
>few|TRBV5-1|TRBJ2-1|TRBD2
TGCGCCAGCAGCTCACCTAGCGGGAGGGGGACTCCGAGCTCCTACAATGAGCAGTTCTTC
CASSSPSGRGTPSSYNEQFF
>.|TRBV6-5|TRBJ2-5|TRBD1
TGTGCCAGCAGTTCTCCACTCGACAGGGAGGAGACCCAGTACTTC
CASSSPLDREETQYF
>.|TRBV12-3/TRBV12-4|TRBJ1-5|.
TGTGCCAGCACTCATAGCGCCATTCAGCCCCAGCATTTT
CASTHSAIQPQHF
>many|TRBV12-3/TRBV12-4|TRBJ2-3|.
TGTGCCAGCAGTTCCCAGGGACCTGGGCAGTATTTT
CASSSQGPGQYF
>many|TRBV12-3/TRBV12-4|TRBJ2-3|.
TGTGCCAGCAGTTCGCTGGGGGCTAGCACAGATACGCAGTATTTT
CASSSLGASTDTQYF
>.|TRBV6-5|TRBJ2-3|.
TGTGCCAGCAGTTACTACCGGGACCGGGGAGATACGCAGTATTTT
CASSYYRDRGDTQYF
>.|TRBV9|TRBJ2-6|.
TGTGCCAGCAGCGTAGACAGGGCCCCCTCTGGGGCCAACGTCCTGACTTTC
CASSVDRAPSGANVLTF
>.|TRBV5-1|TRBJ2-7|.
TGCGCCAGCAGCTTGTCGGCAGCCCGCTCCTACGAGCAGTACTTC
CASSLSAARSYEQYF
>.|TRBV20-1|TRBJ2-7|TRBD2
TGCAGTGCTAGACGACTAGCGGGAGGGCCGTTCTACGAGCAGTACTTC
CSARRLAGGPFYEQYF
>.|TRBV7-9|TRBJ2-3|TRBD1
TGTGCCAGCAGCTCGAACAGGGGGCGCACAGATACGCAGTATTTT
CASSSNRGRTDTQYF
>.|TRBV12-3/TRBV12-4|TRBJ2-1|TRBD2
TGTGCCAGCAGGAGGGGAGGGAGCTCCTACAATGAGCAGTTCTTC
CASRRGGSSYNEQFF
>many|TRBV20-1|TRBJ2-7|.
TGCAGTGCTAGACCTACTGTCGGGGGTGGAGAGCAGTACTTC
CSARPTVGGGEQYF
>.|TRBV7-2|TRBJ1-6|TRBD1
TGTGCCAGCAGCTCCGACAGGGAAGTCCACTTT
CASSSDREVHF
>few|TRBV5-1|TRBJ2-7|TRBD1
TGCGCCAGCAGCTTGGGTCTAGGGACAGGGGATCACGAGCAGTACTTC
CASSLGLGTGDHEQYF
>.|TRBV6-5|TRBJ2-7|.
TGTGCCAGCAGTTATTCGGGGAATAACTACGAGCAGTACTTC
CASSYSGNNYEQYF
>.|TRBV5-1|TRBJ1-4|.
TGCGCCAGCTCCCCGGGGGGCATTGAAAAACTGTTTTTT
CASSPGGIEKLFF
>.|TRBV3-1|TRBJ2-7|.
TGTGCCAGCAGCCAAGGATTCACTAGCCCCTACGAGCAGTACTTC
CASSQGFTSPYEQYF
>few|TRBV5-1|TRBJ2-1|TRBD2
TGCGCCAGCAGCCTAGATTGGGGGGGTAATGAGCAGTTCTTC
CASSLDWGGNEQFF
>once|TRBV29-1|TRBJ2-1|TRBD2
TGCAGCGTCGCCGGGACTAGCGACTACAATGAGCAGTTCTTC
CSVAGTSDYNEQFF
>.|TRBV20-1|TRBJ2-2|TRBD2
TGCAGTGCTAGAGCGGGAGGGACTAGCGAGAACACCGGGGAGCTGTTTTTT
CSARAGGTSENTGELFF